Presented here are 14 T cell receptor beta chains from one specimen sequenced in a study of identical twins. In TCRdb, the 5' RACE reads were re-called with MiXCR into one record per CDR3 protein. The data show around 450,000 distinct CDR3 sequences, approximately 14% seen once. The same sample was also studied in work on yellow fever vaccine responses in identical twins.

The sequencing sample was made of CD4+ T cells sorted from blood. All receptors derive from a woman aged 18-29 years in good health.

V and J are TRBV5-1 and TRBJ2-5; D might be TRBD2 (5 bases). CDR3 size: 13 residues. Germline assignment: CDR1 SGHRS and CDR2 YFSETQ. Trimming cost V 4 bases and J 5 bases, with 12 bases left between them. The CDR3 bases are TGCGCCAGCAGCCCCGGGGATCTCGAGACCCAGTACTTC. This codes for CASSPGDLETQYF.

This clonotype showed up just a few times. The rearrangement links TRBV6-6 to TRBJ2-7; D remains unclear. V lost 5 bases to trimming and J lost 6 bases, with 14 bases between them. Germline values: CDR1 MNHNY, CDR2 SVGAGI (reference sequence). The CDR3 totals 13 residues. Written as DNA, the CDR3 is TGTGCCAGCAGTCCCAACCCAGGTATCGAGCAGTACTTC. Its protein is CASSPNPGIEQYF.

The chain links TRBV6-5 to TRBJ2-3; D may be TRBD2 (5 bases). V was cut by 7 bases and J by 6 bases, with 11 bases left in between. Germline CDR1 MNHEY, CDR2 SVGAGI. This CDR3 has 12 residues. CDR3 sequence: CASKGGPDTQYF. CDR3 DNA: TGTGCCAGCAAGGGCGGGCCGGATACGCAGTATTTT.

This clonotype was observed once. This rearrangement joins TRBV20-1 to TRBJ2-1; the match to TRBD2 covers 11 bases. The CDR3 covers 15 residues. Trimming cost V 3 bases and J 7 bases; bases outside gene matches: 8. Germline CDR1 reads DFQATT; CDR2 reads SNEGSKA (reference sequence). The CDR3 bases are TGCAGTGCTAGCCGGATAGCGGGAGGGGGAAATGAGCAGTTCTTC. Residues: CSASRIAGGGNEQFF.

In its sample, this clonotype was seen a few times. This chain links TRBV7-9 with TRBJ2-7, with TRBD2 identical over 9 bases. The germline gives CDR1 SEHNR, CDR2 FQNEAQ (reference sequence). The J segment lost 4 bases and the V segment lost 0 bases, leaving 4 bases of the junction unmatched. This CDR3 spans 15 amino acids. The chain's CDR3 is CASSLALLAGYEQYF. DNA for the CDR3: TGTGCCAGCAGCTTAGCGCTTCTAGCGGGGTACGAGCAGTACTTC. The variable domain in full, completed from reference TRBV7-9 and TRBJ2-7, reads DTGVSQNPRHKITKRGQNVTFRCDPISEHNRLYWYRQTLGQGPEFLTYFQNEAQLEKSRLLSDRFSAERPKGSFSTLEIQRTEQGDSAMYLCASSLALLAGYEQYFGPGTRLTVT.

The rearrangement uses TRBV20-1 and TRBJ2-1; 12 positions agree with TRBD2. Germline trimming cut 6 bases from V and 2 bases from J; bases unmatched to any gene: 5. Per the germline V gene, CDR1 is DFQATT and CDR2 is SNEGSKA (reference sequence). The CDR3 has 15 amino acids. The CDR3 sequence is CSAALAGGTYNEQFF. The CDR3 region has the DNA TGCAGTGCAGCACTAGCGGGGGGAACCTACAATGAGCAGTTCTTC.

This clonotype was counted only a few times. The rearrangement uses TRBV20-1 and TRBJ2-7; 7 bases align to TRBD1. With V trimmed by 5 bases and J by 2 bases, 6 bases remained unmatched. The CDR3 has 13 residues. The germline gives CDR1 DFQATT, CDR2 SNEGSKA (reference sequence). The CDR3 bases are TGCAGTGCTCCTGGACAGGTCACCTACGAGCAGTACTTC. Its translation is CSAPGQVTYEQYF.

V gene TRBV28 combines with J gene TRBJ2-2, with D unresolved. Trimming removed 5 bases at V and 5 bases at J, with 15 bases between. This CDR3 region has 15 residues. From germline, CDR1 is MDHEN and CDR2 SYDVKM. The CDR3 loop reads CASSRSGSETGELFF. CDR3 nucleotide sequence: TGTGCCAGCAGTCGCAGTGGAAGTGAGACCGGGGAGCTGTTTTTT.

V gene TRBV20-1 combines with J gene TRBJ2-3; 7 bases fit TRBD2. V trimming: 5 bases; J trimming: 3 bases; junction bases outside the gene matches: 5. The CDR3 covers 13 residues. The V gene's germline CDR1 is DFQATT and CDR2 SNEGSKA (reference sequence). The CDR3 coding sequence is TGCAGTGCTCCCATGGGGGGGACAGATACGCAGTATTTT. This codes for CSAPMGGTDTQYF.

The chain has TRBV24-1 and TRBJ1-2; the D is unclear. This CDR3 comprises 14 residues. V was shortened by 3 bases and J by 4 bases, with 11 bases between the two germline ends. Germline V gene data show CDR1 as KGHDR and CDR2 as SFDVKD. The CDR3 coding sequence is TGTGCCACCAGTGATCCCGGATCTGGCTATGGCTACACCTTC. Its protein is CATSDPGSGYGYTF.

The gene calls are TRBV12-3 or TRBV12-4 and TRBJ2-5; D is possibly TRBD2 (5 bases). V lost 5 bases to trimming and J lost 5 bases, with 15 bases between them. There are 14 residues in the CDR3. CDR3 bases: TGTGCCAGCAGTCAGGTTGGGAGTGCGGAGACCCAGTACTTC. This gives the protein CASSQVGSAETQYF.

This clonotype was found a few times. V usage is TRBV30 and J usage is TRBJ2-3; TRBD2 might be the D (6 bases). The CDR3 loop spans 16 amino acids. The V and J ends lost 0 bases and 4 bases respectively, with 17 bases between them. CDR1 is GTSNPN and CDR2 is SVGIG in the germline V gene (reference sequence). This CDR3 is CAWSVGTHLAADTQYF. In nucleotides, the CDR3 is TGTGCCTGGAGTGTAGGGACTCATTTAGCAGCAGATACGCAGTATTTT.

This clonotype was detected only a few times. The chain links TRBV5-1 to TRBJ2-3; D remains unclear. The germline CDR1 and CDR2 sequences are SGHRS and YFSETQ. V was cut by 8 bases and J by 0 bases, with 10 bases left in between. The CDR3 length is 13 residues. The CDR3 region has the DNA TGCGCCAGTTACGGAACTAGCACAGATACGCAGTATTTT. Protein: CASYGTSTDTQYF.

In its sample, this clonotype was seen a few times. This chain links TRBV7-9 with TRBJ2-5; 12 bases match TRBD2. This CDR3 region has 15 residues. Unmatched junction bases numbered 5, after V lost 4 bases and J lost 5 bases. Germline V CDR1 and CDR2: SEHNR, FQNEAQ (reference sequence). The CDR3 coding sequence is TGTGCCAGCAGCTCCCGGACTAGCGGGGCGGAGACCCAGTACTTC. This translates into CASSSRTSGAETQYF.